The sequence of this T cell receptor (beta chain) was determined in a study of cytomegalovirus exposure and HLA in healthy donors. As for the study in general: There were roughly 120 million unique TCR beta sequences, drawn from around 180 million T cells, in an earlier analysis. Overall study findings and caveats: Some TCR beta chains (around 160 of them) were listed as cytomegalovirus-associated.

On this clone itself: The antigen remains unidentified.

Germline values: CDR1 MDHEN, CDR2 SYDVKM. CDR3 length: 13 amino acids. Researchers ran the PCR with 60 Vbeta and 13 Jbeta primers. The method was immunoSEQ multiplex PCR; TCRdb's version includes in-frame clones alone and lacks a portion of them. The data show tens of thousands of clones, around 77% seen once. Nominally healthy donors were sampled, though unrecorded immune exposures were likely. The chain is built from TRBV28 and TRBJ2-5; 7 bases are shared with TRBD1. The closer fit of TRBJ2-7 to the DNA end suggests the J call may be wrong. The sequence came from a man aged 30 to 45 in good health and CMV-seronegative. Sequenced: PBMCs. The CDR3: CASSLKGAREQYF. CDR3 in DNA: TGTGCCAGCAGTTTAAAGGGGGCACGCGAGCAGTACTTC.